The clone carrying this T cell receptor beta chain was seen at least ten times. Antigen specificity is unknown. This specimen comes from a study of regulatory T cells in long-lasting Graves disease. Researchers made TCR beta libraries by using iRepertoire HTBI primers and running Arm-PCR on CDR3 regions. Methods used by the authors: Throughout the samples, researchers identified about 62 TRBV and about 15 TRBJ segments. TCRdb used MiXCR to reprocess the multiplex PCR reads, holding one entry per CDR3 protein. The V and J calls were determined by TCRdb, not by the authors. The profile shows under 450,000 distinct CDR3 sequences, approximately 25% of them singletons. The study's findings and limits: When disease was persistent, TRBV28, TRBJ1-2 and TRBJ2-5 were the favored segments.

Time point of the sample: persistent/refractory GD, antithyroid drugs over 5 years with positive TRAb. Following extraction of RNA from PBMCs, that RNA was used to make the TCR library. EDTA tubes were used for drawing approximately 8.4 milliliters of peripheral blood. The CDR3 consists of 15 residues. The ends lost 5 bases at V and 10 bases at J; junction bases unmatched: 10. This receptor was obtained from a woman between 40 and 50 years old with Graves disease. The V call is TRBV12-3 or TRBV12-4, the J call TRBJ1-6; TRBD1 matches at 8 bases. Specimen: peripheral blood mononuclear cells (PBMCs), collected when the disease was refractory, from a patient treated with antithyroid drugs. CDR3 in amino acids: CASSPAGGRYSPLHF. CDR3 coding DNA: TGTGCCAGCAGTCCGGCAGGGGGCCGGTACTCACCCCTCCACTTT.